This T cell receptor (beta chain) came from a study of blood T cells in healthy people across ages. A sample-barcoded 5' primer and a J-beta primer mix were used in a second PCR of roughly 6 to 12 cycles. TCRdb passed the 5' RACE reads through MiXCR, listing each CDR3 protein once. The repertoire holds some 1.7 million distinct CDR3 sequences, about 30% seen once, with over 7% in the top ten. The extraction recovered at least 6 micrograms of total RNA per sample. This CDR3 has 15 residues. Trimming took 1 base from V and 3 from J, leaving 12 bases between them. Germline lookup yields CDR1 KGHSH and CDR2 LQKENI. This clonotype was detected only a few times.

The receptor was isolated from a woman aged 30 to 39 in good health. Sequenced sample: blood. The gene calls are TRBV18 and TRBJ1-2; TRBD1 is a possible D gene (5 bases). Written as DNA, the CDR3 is TGTGCCAGCTCACCACGGTCAGGGAACTACTATGGCTACACCTTC. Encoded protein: CASSPRSGNYYGYTF.